The rows below give T cell receptor beta chains drawn from one sample of a study of blood T cell repertoires in COVID-19. Some clones are missing from TCRdb's copy, which holds only in-frame ones; the method was immunoSEQ multiplex PCR. Altogether roughly 100,000 clones are present, approximately 89% being singletons, with the ten largest covering 15% to 20%. Sequenced input: peripheral blood. The receptors were sampled from a woman over 75 in a cohort sampled during active COVID-19. The CDR3 runs from the conserved cysteine through the conserved F or W. Each record gives: D gene, V gene, J gene, clone size, CDR3 DNA, CDR3 protein. The D gene is left open where the match is weak. Rows may omit the clone size; those that give it use once, few, many or a size class.

d_call: NA
v_call: TRBV14
j_call: TRBJ2-1
clone_size: NA
cdr3_nt: TGTGCCAGCAGCCAAGAATCATGGGCAGACAATGAGCAGTTCTTC
cdr3_aa: CASSQESWADNEQFF

d_call: TRBD2
v_call: TRBV7-9
j_call: TRBJ2-7
clone_size: few
cdr3_nt: TGTGCCAGCAGCTCCTCCGCCGGACTAGCGGGAGGGCCGTATAAGGAGCAGTACTTC
cdr3_aa: CASSSSAGLAGGPYKEQYF

d_call: TRBD1
v_call: TRBV4-1
j_call: TRBJ1-2
clone_size: NA
cdr3_nt: TGCGCCAGCAGCCACCGGGACAGCTCGGATGGCTACACCTTC
cdr3_aa: CASSHRDSSDGYTF

d_call: NA
v_call: TRBV6-2/TRBV6-3
j_call: TRBJ1-2
clone_size: NA
cdr3_nt: TGTGCCAGCAGCATACAGGAATATGGCTACACCTTC
cdr3_aa: CASSIQEYGYTF

d_call: NA
v_call: TRBV3-1/TRBV3-2
j_call: TRBJ1-1
clone_size: once
cdr3_nt: TGTGCCAGCAGCGGACTTGTGAACACTGAAGCTTTCTTT
cdr3_aa: CASSGLVNTEAFF

d_call: TRBD1
v_call: TRBV27
j_call: TRBJ1-2
clone_size: once
cdr3_nt: TGTGCCAGCAGTTTGAGGGACAGGGGGCGTTATGGCTACACCTTC
cdr3_aa: CASSLRDRGRYGYTF

d_call: NA
v_call: TRBV11-3
j_call: TRBJ2-1
clone_size: NA
cdr3_nt: TGTGCCAGCAGCTTATTAAGCAACAATGAGCAGTTCTTC
cdr3_aa: CASSLLSNNEQFF

d_call: NA
v_call: TRBV2
j_call: TRBJ2-2
clone_size: NA
cdr3_nt: TGTGCCAGCCGGACGGACTACACCGGGGAGCTGTTTTTT
cdr3_aa: CASRTDYTGELFF

d_call: NA
v_call: TRBV10-3
j_call: TRBJ1-1
clone_size: NA
cdr3_nt: TGTGCCATCACCGGGAACACTGAAGCTTTCTTT
cdr3_aa: CAITGNTEAFF

d_call: NA
v_call: TRBV7-9
j_call: TRBJ2-1
clone_size: NA
cdr3_nt: TGTGCCAGCAGCTTAGTTTCGGAGCAGTTCTTC
cdr3_aa: CASSLVSEQFF

d_call: TRBD1
v_call: TRBV5-4
j_call: TRBJ1-6
clone_size: NA
cdr3_nt: TGTGCCAGCACCCGACAGGGGGCAGTTTCACCCCTCCACTTT
cdr3_aa: CASTRQGAVSPLHF

d_call: NA
v_call: TRBV6-2/TRBV6-3
j_call: TRBJ1-6
clone_size: NA
cdr3_nt: TGTGCCAGCAGTTACGGTCCGGGTAATTCACCCCTCCACTTT
cdr3_aa: CASSYGPGNSPLHF

d_call: NA
v_call: TRBV30
j_call: TRBJ2-3
clone_size: NA
cdr3_nt: TGTGCCTGGAGTGTAGGAGGGGGCACAGATACGCAGTATTTT
cdr3_aa: CAWSVGGGTDTQYF